Presented here are 18 T cell receptor beta chains from one specimen sequenced in a study of blood T cell repertoires in COVID-19. Profiling relied on immunoSEQ multiplex PCR, and the TCRdb table lists in-frame clones only, not all of them. The table shows about 150,000 clones, with roughly 83% occurring only once. The sample taken for sequencing was peripheral blood. The receptors were sampled from a woman in her sixties with COVID-19, enrolled during active disease.

The chain uses TRBV10-3 and TRBJ1-1; tentative D call: TRBD1 (6 bases). Per germline, CDR1 ENHRY and CDR2 SYGVKD. V was cut by 6 bases and J by 1 base, with 9 bases left in between. This CDR3 is 13 amino acids long. The CDR3: CAIRLQGNTEAFF. CDR3 coding DNA: TGTGCCATCAGATTACAGGGGAACACTGAAGCTTTCTTT.

The V and J genes are TRBV6-2 or TRBV6-3 and TRBJ2-1; tentatively, D is TRBD2 (6 bases). Germline loops: CDR1 MNHEY, CDR2 SVGEGT. Between the trimmed V and J ends, which lost 2 bases and 5 bases, there was a span of 10 bases. This CDR3 has 14 residues. The CDR3 loop is CASSYRGKNNEQFF. In DNA, the CDR3 is TGTGCCAGCAGTTACCGCGGGAAGAACAATGAGCAGTTCTTC.

The rearrangement links TRBV4-2 to TRBJ1-4; D remains ambiguous. CDR1 is LGHNA and CDR2 is YNFKEQ in the germline V gene. This CDR3 contains 15 residues. The V end was cut by 4 bases, the J end by 4 bases, with 13 bases between. CDR3 residues: CASSPRGQSNEKLFF. DNA for the CDR3: TGTGCCAGCAGCCCCCGGGGTCAGAGTAATGAAAAACTGTTTTTT.

The CDR3 is CASRDRGTSYNEQFF. CDR3 bases: TGTGCCAGCAGGGACAGGGGGACGTCCTACAATGAGCAGTTCTTC. This rearrangement joins TRBV6-5 to TRBJ2-1; 10 positions match TRBD1. CDR3 length: 15 amino acids. With 6 bases clipped from V and 1 base from J, the junction kept 3 bases outside the gene matches. Germline V gene data show CDR1 as MNHEY and CDR2 as SVGAGI.

DNA of the CDR3: TGCGCCAGCAGCCAAGATATGAACAGGGTATACGAGCAGTACTTC. Amino acid sequence: CASSQDMNRVYEQYF. The chain has TRBV4-1 and TRBJ2-7, with D possibly being TRBD1 (6 bases). The CDR3 sequence is 15 residues long. Trimming pared 0 bases from V and 4 bases from J, leaving 13 bases between. CDR1 MGHRA and CDR2 YSYEKL come from the germline V gene.

This clone turned up a few times. V gene TRBV18 combines with J gene TRBJ1-1, with D possibly TRBD1 on 6 matching bases. Germline assignment: CDR1 KGHSH and CDR2 LQKENI. The CDR3 extends over 12 amino acids. Trimming removed 5 bases at V and 8 bases at J, with 12 bases between. The CDR3 DNA reads as TGTGCCAGCTCAGAAAGGGGGTTCGAAGCTTTCTTT. Translated, it gives CASSERGFEAFF.

This clone is a singleton in its sample. This chain links TRBV3-1 (or the pseudogene TRBV3-2) with TRBJ1-2, with 8 bases aligning to TRBD1. This CDR3 has 15 residues. V shed 4 bases, J shed 6 bases, and the junction held 10 bases outside the gene matches. Germline V gene data show CDR1 as LGHDT and CDR2 as YNNKEL (reference sequence). The CDR3 DNA sequence: TGTGCCAGCAGCCTAAGGACAGGGAGGACGCATGGCTACACCTTC. Amino acids: CASSLRTGRTHGYTF.

The chain is built from TRBV30 and TRBJ1-1; D is undetermined. The V and J ends lost 4 bases and 3 bases respectively, with 21 bases between them. Per the germline V gene, CDR1 is GTSNPN and CDR2 is SVGIG (reference sequence). The CDR3 runs to 16 residues. The CDR3 DNA is TGTGCCTGGAAGGATAGGAAACCCGTGAGGGACACTGAAGCTTTCTTT. Its translation: CAWKDRKPVRDTEAFF.

The chain employs TRBV6-2 or TRBV6-3 and TRBJ2-2; D not certain. V was shortened by 6 bases and J by 4 bases, with 15 bases between the two germline ends. The CDR3 covers 15 residues. Per germline, CDR1 MNHEY and CDR2 SVGEGT. The CDR3 loop is CASSPSLSRTGELFF. Written as DNA, the CDR3 is TGTGCCAGCAGCCCCTCGCTGAGCCGCACCGGGGAGCTGTTTTTT.

The chain links TRBV3-1 (or the pseudogene TRBV3-2) to TRBJ1-6; D gene uncertain. Trimming took 0 bases from V and 11 from J, leaving 8 bases between them. The CDR3 has 13 amino acids. The germline V gene has CDR1 LGHDT and CDR2 YNNKEL (reference sequence). The CDR3 region is CASSQEVRTPLHF. The DNA for the CDR3 is TGTGCCAGCAGCCAAGAAGTCAGAACACCCCTCCACTTT.

As DNA, the CDR3 is TGCAGTGCCCAGGGAAGCTACGAGCAGTACGTC. This sequence encodes CSAQGSYEQYV. The chain has TRBV20-1 and TRBJ2-7; perhaps TRBD1 as D (5 bases). The CDR3 runs 11 residues. Deletions cut 6 bases from V and 3 bases from J, with 9 bases between. Per the germline V gene, CDR1 is DFQATT and CDR2 is SNEGSKA (reference sequence).

This clone was detected ten times or more. The chain carries TRBV6-1 and TRBJ1-2; tentative D call: TRBD1 (6 bases). Germline loops: CDR1 MNHNS, CDR2 SASEGT. The length of the CDR3 is 14 residues. V lost 2 bases and J lost 6, with 13 bases in between. The CDR3 loop reads CASSETRGLDGYTF. DNA of the CDR3: TGTGCCAGCAGTGAAACTAGGGGGTTAGATGGCTACACCTTC.

This clone was observed a single time. The gene calls are TRBV9 and TRBJ2-1; D remains ambiguous. Germline CDR1 and CDR2: SGDLS and YYNGEE. The V end lost 0 bases, the J end lost 0 bases, and 10 bases lay between the germline ends. The CDR3 is made up of 16 amino acids. The CDR3 bases are TGTGCCAGCAGCGTAGTGGCGGTCCGCTCCTACAATGAGCAGTTCTTC. Its protein is CASSVVAVRSYNEQFF.

V gene TRBV3-1 (or the pseudogene TRBV3-2) combines with J gene TRBJ2-5; tentatively, D is TRBD2 (6 bases). The CDR3 has 15 residues. V was clipped by 4 bases and J by 3 bases, with 15 bases between them. The germline gives CDR1 LGHDT, CDR2 YNNKEL (reference sequence). In nucleotides, the CDR3 is TGTGCCAGCAGCCGCACCGGGACTGCAGAAGAGACCCAGTACTTC. Protein sequence: CASSRTGTAEETQYF.

The chain has TRBV6-5 and TRBJ2-7; TRBD2 might be the D (6 bases). This CDR3 contains 13 residues. CDR1 is MNHEY and CDR2 is SVGAGI in the germline V gene. V shed 7 bases and J shed 4 bases, with 14 bases lying between them. CDR3 DNA: TGTGCCAGCAATTTCGGGGGTGAGTACGAGCAGTACTTC. Its translation is CASNFGGEYEQYF.

This clone has at least ten counts. V usage is TRBV10-3 and J usage is TRBJ1-2; D unresolved. This CDR3 is 17 amino acids long. Per germline, CDR1 ENHRY and CDR2 SYGVKD. V was clipped by 4 bases and J by 0 bases, with 18 bases between them. The CDR3 region is CAISGSYGPDSNYGYTF. In DNA, the CDR3 is TGTGCCATCAGTGGGAGTTACGGTCCAGATTCTAACTATGGCTACACCTTC.

Only one count was recorded for this clone. The rearrangement links TRBV18 to TRBJ2-5; 11 bases line up with TRBD2. V lost 5 bases and J lost 5; bases outside the gene matches: 10. Germline V gene lookup returns CDR1 KGHSH and CDR2 LQKENI. The CDR3 is 16 residues long. DNA for the CDR3: TGTGCCAGCTCATCAAATAGCGGGAGGGCCGGTGAGACCCAGTACTTC. Encoded protein: CASSSNSGRAGETQYF.

The chain recombines TRBV2 with TRBJ1-4; possibly TRBD1 for D (5 bases). Germline CDR1 SNHLY, CDR2 FYNNEI. The CDR3 loop spans 15 amino acids. V lost 6 bases and J lost 0, with 11 bases in between. The CDR3 region is CASSPGGTTNEKLFF. In nucleotides, the CDR3 is TGTGCCAGCAGCCCGGGGGGGACAACTAATGAAAAACTGTTTTTT.